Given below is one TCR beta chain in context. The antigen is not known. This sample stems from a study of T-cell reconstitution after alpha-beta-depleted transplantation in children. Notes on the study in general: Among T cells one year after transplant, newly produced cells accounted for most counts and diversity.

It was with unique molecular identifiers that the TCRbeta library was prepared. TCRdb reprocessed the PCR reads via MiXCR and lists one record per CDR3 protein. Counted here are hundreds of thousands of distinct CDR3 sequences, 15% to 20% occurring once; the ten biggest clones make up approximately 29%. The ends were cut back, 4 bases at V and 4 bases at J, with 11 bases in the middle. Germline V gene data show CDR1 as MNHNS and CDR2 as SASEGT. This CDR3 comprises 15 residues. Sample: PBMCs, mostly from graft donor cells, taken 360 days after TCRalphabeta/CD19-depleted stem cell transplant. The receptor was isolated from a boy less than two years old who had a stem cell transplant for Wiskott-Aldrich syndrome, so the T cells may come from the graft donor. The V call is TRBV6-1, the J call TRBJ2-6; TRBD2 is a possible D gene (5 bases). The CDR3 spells CASSARGSGANVLTF. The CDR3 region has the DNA TGTGCCAGCAGTGCCCGGGGATCCGGGGCCAACGTCCTGACTTTC.